This TCR beta chain comes out of a study of Graves' ophthalmopathy and Graves' hyperthyroidism. Study-wide results and limits: Most thyroid clonotypes expanded beyond 0.001 frequency were also found in blood.

This clonotype was counted at least ten times. Its antigen is as yet unknown. RNA transcripts served as template for amplifying TCR beta CDR3 sequences. Second-round multiplex PCR came after first-round RT-PCR with HTBI primers. Each CDR3 protein is one row after TCRdb ran MiXCR on the multiplex PCR reads. The table shows about 620,000 distinct CDR3 sequences, with around a fifth occurring only once. The CDR3 loop spans 16 amino acids. Germline CDR1 reads MNHEY; CDR2 reads SVGEGT. Trimming removed 5 bases from V and 2 bases from J; junction bases left unmatched: 11. This chain connects TRBV6-2 or TRBV6-3 to TRBJ1-2; the match to TRBD1 covers 7 bases. This receptor was identified in a woman aged 18-29 years with stable Graves' hyperthyroidism. Some clones in this sample may be carry-over from other donors' samples. Source material: peripheral blood. CDR3 sequence (DNA): TGTGCCAGCAGTCATACCCGGACAGGAGAAAACTATGGCTACACCTTC. Translated: CASSHTRTGENYGYTF.